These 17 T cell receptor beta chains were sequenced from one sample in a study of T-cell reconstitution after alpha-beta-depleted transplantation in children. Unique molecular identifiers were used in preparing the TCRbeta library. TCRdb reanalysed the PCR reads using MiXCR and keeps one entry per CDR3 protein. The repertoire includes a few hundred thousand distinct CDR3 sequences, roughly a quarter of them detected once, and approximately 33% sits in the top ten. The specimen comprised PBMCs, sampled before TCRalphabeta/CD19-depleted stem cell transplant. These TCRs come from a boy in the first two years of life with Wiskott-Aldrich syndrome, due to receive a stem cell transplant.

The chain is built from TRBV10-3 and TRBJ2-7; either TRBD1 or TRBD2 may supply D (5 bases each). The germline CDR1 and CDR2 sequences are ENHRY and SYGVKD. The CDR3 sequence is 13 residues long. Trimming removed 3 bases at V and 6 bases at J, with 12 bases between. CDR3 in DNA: TGTGCCATCAGTGAAGTTTCGGGGACCGAGCAGTACTTC. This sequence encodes CAISEVSGTEQYF.

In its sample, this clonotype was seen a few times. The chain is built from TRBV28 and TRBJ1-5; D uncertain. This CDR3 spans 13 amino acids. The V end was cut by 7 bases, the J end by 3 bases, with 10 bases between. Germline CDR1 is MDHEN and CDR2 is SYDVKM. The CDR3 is CASNQADNQPQHF. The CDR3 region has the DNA TGTGCCAGCAACCAAGCAGACAATCAGCCCCAGCATTTT. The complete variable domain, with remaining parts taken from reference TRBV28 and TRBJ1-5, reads DVKVTQSSRYLVKRTGEKVFLECVQDMDHENMFWYRQDPGLGLRLIYFSYDVKMKEKGDIPEGYSVSREKKERFSLILESASTNQTSMYLCASNQADNQPQHFGDGTRLSIL.

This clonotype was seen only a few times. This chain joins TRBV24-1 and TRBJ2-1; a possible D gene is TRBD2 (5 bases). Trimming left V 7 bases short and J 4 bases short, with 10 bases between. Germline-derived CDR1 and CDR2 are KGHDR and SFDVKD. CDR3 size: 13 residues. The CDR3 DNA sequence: TGTGCCACCAGCGGGGTCCTATACAATGAGCAGTTCTTC. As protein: CATSGVLYNEQFF.

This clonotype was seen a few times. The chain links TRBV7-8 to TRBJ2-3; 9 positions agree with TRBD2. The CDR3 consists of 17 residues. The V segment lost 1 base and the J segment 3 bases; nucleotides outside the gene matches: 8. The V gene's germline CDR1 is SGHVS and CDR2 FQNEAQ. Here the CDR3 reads CASSLGPTSGFTDTQYF. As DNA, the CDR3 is TGTGCCAGCAGCTTAGGACCGACTAGCGGATTTACAGATACGCAGTATTTT.

This chain's CDR3 is CASGGVRPQHF. The CDR3 DNA is TGTGCCAGCGGGGGGGTGCGGCCCCAGCATTTT. V is TRBV7-2 and J is TRBJ1-5, with a tentative D call TRBD1 (5 bases). This CDR3 spans 11 amino acids. V was trimmed by 8 bases and J by 9 bases, leaving 11 bases between them. Germline values: CDR1 SGHTA, CDR2 FQGNSA.

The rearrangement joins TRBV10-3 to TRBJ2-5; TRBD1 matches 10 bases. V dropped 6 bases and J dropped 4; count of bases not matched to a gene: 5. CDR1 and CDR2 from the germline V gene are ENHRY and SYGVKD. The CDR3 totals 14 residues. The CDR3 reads CAISGDRGGETQYF. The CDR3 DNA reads TGTGCCATCAGCGGGGACAGGGGTGGAGAGACCCAGTACTTC.

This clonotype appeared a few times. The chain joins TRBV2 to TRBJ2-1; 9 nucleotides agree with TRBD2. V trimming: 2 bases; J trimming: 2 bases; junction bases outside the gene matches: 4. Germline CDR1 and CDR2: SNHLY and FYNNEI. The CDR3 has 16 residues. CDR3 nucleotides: TGTGCCAGCAGTGAACTAGCGGGACTTACCTACAATGAGCAGTTCTTC. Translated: CASSELAGLTYNEQFF.

The CDR3 DNA follows: TGTGCCAGCAGCTCGACTATGAACACCGGGGAGCTGTTTTTT. Protein product: CASSSTMNTGELFF. V and J are TRBV5-6 and TRBJ2-2, with D perhaps TRBD2 (5 bases). This CDR3 has 14 amino acids. Looked up from germline, CDR1 is SGHDT and CDR2 is YYEEEE. Trimming removed 3 bases from V and 1 base from J, with 7 bases in between.

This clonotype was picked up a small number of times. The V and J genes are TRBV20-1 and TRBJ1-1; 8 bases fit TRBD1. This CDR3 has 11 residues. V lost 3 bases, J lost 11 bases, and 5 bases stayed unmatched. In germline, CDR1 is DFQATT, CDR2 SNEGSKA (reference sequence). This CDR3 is CSASRGQGAFF. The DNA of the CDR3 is TGCAGTGCTAGCAGGGGGCAGGGTGCTTTCTTT.

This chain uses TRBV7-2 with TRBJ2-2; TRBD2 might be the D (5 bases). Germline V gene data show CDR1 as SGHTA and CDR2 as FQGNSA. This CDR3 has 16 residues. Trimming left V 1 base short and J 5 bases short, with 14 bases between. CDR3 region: CASSLVVGVGTGELFF. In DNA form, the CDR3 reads TGTGCCAGCAGCTTAGTCGTGGGAGTCGGGACCGGGGAGCTGTTTTTT. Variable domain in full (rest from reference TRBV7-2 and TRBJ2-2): GAGVSQSPSNKVTEKGKDVELRCDPISGHTALYWYRQSLGQGLEFLIYFQGNSAPDKSGLPSDRFSAERTGGSVSTLTIQRTQQEDSAVYLCASSLVVGVGTGELFFGEGSRLTVL.

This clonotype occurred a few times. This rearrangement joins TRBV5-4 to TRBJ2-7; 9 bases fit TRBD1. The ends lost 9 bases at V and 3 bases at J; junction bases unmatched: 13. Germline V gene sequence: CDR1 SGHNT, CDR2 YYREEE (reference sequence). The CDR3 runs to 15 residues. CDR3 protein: CATGVGRQGDYEQYF. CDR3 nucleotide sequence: TGTGCCACGGGGGTCGGAAGACAGGGGGACTACGAGCAGTACTTC.

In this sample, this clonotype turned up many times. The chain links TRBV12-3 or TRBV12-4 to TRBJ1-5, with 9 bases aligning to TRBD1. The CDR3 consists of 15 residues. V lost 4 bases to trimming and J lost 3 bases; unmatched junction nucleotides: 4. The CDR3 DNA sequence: TGTGCCAGCAGTTACAGGGGGCGGGTCAATCAGCCCCAGCATTTT. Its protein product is CASSYRGRVNQPQHF.

The CDR3 sequence is CASFRNEKLFF. CDR3 nucleotide sequence: TGTGCCAGCTTTCGAAATGAAAAACTGTTTTTT. The chain carries TRBV28 and TRBJ1-4; D is undetermined. Germline V gene sequence: CDR1 MDHEN, CDR2 SYDVKM. The CDR3 runs to 11 residues. Trimming stripped 8 bases from V and 5 bases from J, with 6 bases between.

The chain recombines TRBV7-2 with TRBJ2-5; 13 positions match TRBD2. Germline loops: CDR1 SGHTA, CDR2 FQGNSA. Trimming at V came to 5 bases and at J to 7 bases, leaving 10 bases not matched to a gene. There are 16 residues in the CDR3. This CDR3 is CASSPHGTSGTGTQYF. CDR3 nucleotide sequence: TGTGCCAGCAGCCCGCACGGGACTAGCGGGACAGGGACCCAGTACTTC.

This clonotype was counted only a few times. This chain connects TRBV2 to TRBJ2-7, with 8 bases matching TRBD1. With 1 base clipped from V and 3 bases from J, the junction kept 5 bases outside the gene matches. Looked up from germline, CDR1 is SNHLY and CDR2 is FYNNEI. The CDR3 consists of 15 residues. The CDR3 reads CASSEDRTGIYEQYF. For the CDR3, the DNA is TGTGCCAGCAGTGAAGACAGGACAGGGATCTACGAGCAGTACTTC.

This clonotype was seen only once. This CDR3 reads CSVDIQGHEQYF. The CDR3 DNA sequence: TGCAGCGTTGATATACAGGGCCACGAGCAGTACTTC. This chain connects TRBV29-1 to TRBJ2-7, with D possibly TRBD1 on 6 matching bases. The CDR3 has 12 amino acids. Germline V gives CDR1 SQVTM, CDR2 ANQGSEA. The V end lost 3 bases, the J end lost 5 bases, and 11 bases lay between the germline ends.

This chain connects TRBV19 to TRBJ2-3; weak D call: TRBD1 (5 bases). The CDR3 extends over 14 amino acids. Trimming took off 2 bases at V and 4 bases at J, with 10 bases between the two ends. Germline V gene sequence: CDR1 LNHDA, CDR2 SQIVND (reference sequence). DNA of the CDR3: TGTGCCAGTAGTATATCTGACAGCGCAGATACGCAGTATTTT. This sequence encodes CASSISDSADTQYF.